These 28 T cell receptor beta chains were sequenced from one sample in a study of T cell responses to AZD1222 COVID-19 vaccine. Some clones are missing from TCRdb's copy, which holds only in-frame ones; the method was immunoSEQ multiplex PCR. The sample records 150,000 to 200,000 clones, less than 95% being singletons. The material sequenced was peripheral blood, taken 28 days after the second AZD1222 dose. Receptor source: an adult who received the AZD1222 COVID-19 vaccine.

This clone came up once. The chain links TRBV28 to TRBJ1-6, with D perhaps TRBD1 (5 bases). Trimming stripped 6 bases from V and 9 bases from J, with 18 bases between. This CDR3 has 15 residues. CDR1 MDHEN and CDR2 SYDVKM come from the germline V gene. CDR3 region: CASSRTSGLGSPLHF. The CDR3 coding sequence is TGTGCCAGCAGCCGGACAAGTGGCTTGGGTTCACCCCTCCACTTT.

The chain employs TRBV6-5 and TRBJ2-7; 7 bases line up with TRBD2. With 10 bases clipped from V and 2 bases from J, the junction kept 5 bases outside the gene matches. Germline assignment: CDR1 MNHEY and CDR2 SVGAGI. The CDR3 consists of 12 residues. In DNA, the CDR3 is TGTGCCACCGCCCGGGGGGCCTACGAGCAGTACTTC. Protein: CATARGAYEQYF.

CDR3 protein: CASSYDRPGGEQFF. In DNA, the CDR3 is TGTGCCAGCAGTTACGACAGGCCGGGGGGTGAGCAGTTCTTC. The V gene is TRBV6-5, the J gene TRBJ2-1; tentative D call: TRBD2 (7 bases). The CDR3 sequence is 14 residues long. The V gene's germline CDR1 is MNHEY and CDR2 SVGAGI. Trimming cost V 2 bases and J 9 bases, with 14 bases left between them.

The rearrangement joins TRBV5-1 to TRBJ2-2; 11 nucleotides line up with TRBD1. Trimming at V came to 4 bases and at J to 6 bases, leaving 5 bases not matched to a gene. Per germline, CDR1 SGHRS and CDR2 YFSETQ. The CDR3 is 15 residues long. The CDR3 coding sequence is TGCGCCAGCAGCCCAGGACAGGGGGCACCCGGGGAGCTGTTTTTT. Translating it yields CASSPGQGAPGELFF. Looking up the rest from reference TRBV5-1 and TRBJ2-2 gives the full variable domain: KAGVTQTPRYLIKTRGQQVTLSCSPISGHRSVSWYQQTPGQGLQFLFEYFSETQRNKGNFPGRFSGRQFSNSRSEMNVSTLELGDSALYLCASSPGQGAPGELFFGEGSRLTVL.

This clone was detected once. The V and J genes are TRBV4-3 and TRBJ1-4; D is ambiguous. Germline V gene lookup returns CDR1 LGHNA and CDR2 YSLEER. V was shortened by 0 bases and J by 6 bases, with 2 bases between the two germline ends. The CDR3 has 12 residues. DNA of the CDR3: TGCGCCAGCAGCCAAGATTATGAAAAACTGTTTTTT. Amino acid sequence: CASSQDYEKLFF.

The chain recombines TRBV5-8 with TRBJ1-5, with D possibly TRBD1 on 5 matching bases. This CDR3 is 16 amino acids long. The V end lost 0 bases, the J end lost 2 bases, and 12 bases lay between the germline ends. The germline V gene encodes CDR1 SGHTS and CDR2 YDEGEE. The DNA of the CDR3 is TGTGCCAGCAGCTTGGCCCTTCAGGGCGGCAATCAGCCCCAGCATTTT. Protein sequence: CASSLALQGGNQPQHF.

This sequence joins TRBV5-5 and TRBJ2-3, with 10 positions matching TRBD1. Trimming removed 4 bases from V and 3 bases from J; junction bases left unmatched: 8. This CDR3 has 16 amino acids. The germline V gene has CDR1 SGHKS and CDR2 YYEKEE (reference sequence). The CDR3 reads CASSARTGGKTDTQYF. The CDR3 DNA sequence: TGTGCCAGCAGCGCCCGGACAGGGGGAAAGACAGATACGCAGTATTTT.

The chain combines TRBV3-1 (or the pseudogene TRBV3-2) with TRBJ2-4; 8 bases agree with TRBD1. V was clipped by 4 bases and J by 6 bases; unmatched bases: 5. Germline V gives CDR1 LGHDT, CDR2 YNNKEL (reference sequence). The CDR3 is 14 amino acids. The CDR3 reads CASSPTGEGNIQYF. The DNA for the CDR3 is TGTGCCAGCAGCCCGACAGGGGAAGGAAACATTCAGTACTTC.

The V and J genes are TRBV10-3 and TRBJ1-2; possible D gene TRBD1, 5 bases. Germline V lookup: CDR1 ENHRY, CDR2 SYGVKD. The CDR3 runs to 12 residues. V was clipped by 6 bases and J by 0 bases, with 5 bases between them. This CDR3 is CAIRTANYGYTF. CDR3 coding DNA: TGTGCCATCAGGACAGCTAACTATGGCTACACCTTC.

This chain uses TRBV9 with TRBJ1-2, with TRBD1 matching 7 bases. Germline values: CDR1 SGDLS, CDR2 YYNGEE. J lost 4 bases, V lost 3 bases, and 9 bases had no gene match. The CDR3 has 15 residues. This CDR3 is CASSARQGRGYGYTF. The CDR3 nucleotides read TGTGCCAGCAGCGCAAGACAGGGACGGGGCTATGGCTACACCTTC.

This chain joins TRBV23-1 and TRBJ2-7; D call uncertain. TRBV23-1 belongs to the ORF category, with a function that is uncertain. Between the trimmed V and J ends, which lost 7 bases and 12 bases, there was a span of 19 bases. The length of the CDR3 is 12 residues. CDR3 DNA: TGCGCCAGCACCACCAACCTCCGCCTCGGGTACTTC. This sequence encodes CASTTNLRLGYF.

V and J are TRBV5-1 and TRBJ2-7; 7 bases are a match to TRBD1. This CDR3 comprises 15 residues. Trimming cost V 4 bases and J 4 bases; bases outside gene matches: 11. Germline CDR1 SGHRS, CDR2 YFSETQ. CDR3 nucleotide sequence: TGCGCCAGCAGCCCGACCGTGACAGGGCGGTACGAGCAGTACTTC. It codes for CASSPTVTGRYEQYF.

This chain uses TRBV5-1 with TRBJ2-5; no clear D. Germline lookup yields CDR1 SGHRS and CDR2 YFSETQ. Trimming took off 4 bases at V and 4 bases at J, with 5 bases between the two ends. The CDR3 is made up of 11 amino acids. The CDR3 spells CASSRRETQYF. For the CDR3, the DNA is TGCGCCAGCAGCCGACGAGAGACCCAGTACTTC. Full variable domain (rest looked up from reference TRBV5-1 and TRBJ2-5): KAGVTQTPRYLIKTRGQQVTLSCSPISGHRSVSWYQQTPGQGLQFLFEYFSETQRNKGNFPGRFSGRQFSNSRSEMNVSTLELGDSALYLCASSRRETQYFGPGTRLLVL.

The gene calls are TRBV3-1 (or the pseudogene TRBV3-2) and TRBJ2-5; D gene uncertain. The CDR3 extends over 15 amino acids. Trimming left V 3 bases short and J 5 bases short, with 16 bases between. Germline V lookup: CDR1 LGHDT, CDR2 YNNKEL (reference sequence). For the CDR3, the DNA is TGTGCCAGCAGCCACGTCGGTCTCCCCCCCGAGACCCAGTACTTC. Its protein product is CASSHVGLPPETQYF.

The CDR3 is CASRTQGYEQYF. As DNA, the CDR3 is TGTGCCAGCAGGACACAGGGCTACGAGCAGTACTTC. This chain connects TRBV12-3 or TRBV12-4 to TRBJ2-7, with D perhaps TRBD1 (6 bases). Trimming removed 6 bases at V and 3 bases at J, with 9 bases between. The CDR3 length is 12 residues.

The rearrangement uses TRBV19 and TRBJ2-2; 8 nucleotides align to TRBD1. Germline V gives CDR1 LNHDA, CDR2 SQIVND (reference sequence). Unmatched junction bases numbered 7, after V lost 4 bases and J lost 6 bases. The CDR3 is 15 amino acids. In DNA, the CDR3 is TGTGCCAGTAGTAGAGGTTCAGGGGGCTCCGGGGAGCTGTTTTTT. Translated, it gives CASSRGSGGSGELFF.

The chain links TRBV7-3 to TRBJ2-2, with D possibly matching TRBD1 (6 bases). V lost 1 base, J lost 6 bases, and 18 bases lay in between. Germline V gene data show CDR1 as SGHTA and CDR2 as FQGTGA. This CDR3 has 17 residues. DNA for the CDR3: TGTGCCAGCAGCTTAAGCGTGTGGACAGCTCCTGCCGGGGAGCTGTTTTTT. It translates to CASSLSVWTAPAGELFF.

The J gene is TRBJ1-5, the V gene TRBV2, with D possibly matching TRBD1 (6 bases). Trimming took 11 bases from V and 5 from J, leaving 10 bases between them. The CDR3 runs to 11 residues. Germline CDR1 SNHLY, CDR2 FYNNEI. The CDR3 spells CAGGRDQPQHF. In DNA form, the CDR3 reads TGTGCCGGGGGCAGAGATCAGCCCCAGCATTTT.

This chain uses TRBV6-5 with TRBJ1-6; D is undetermined. CDR3 size: 14 residues. Germline V lookup: CDR1 MNHEY, CDR2 SVGAGI. With 8 bases removed from V and 6 bases from J, the gap between germline ends came to 14 bases. The CDR3 DNA sequence: TGTGCCAGCGGCCCCCGGGGTCCTAATTCACCCCTCCACTTT. This translates into CASGPRGPNSPLHF.

The J gene is TRBJ1-2, the V gene TRBV18; tentative D call: TRBD1 (6 bases). The CDR3 runs 15 residues. The V and J ends lost 0 bases and 6 bases respectively, with 14 bases between them. Germline CDR1 and CDR2: KGHSH and LQKENI. DNA for the CDR3: TGTGCCAGCTCACCACCGTTCCGGGGACATAATGGCTACACCTTC. It codes for CASSPPFRGHNGYTF.

The chain is built from TRBV30 and TRBJ2-5, with 7 positions matching TRBD1. This CDR3 is built from 13 residues. CDR1 is GTSNPN and CDR2 is SVGIG in the germline V gene (reference sequence). The V gene end was trimmed by 3 bases and the J gene end by 2 bases; junction bases not matched to a gene: 3. The CDR3 coding sequence is TGTGCCTGGAGCACAGGGGCTCAAGAGACCCAGTACTTC. Its protein product is CAWSTGAQETQYF.

The chain is built from TRBV5-1 and TRBJ2-1; D tentatively reads TRBD1 or TRBD2 (5 bases each). CDR1 SGHRS and CDR2 YFSETQ come from the germline V gene. V lost 3 bases and J lost 8, with 27 bases in between. The CDR3 is 18 amino acids. The CDR3 protein is CASSSNTPGPISRYEQFF. CDR3 in DNA: TGCGCCAGCAGCTCAAATACGCCGGGACCCATATCCAGGTATGAGCAGTTCTTC.

The genes are TRBV30 and TRBJ2-2, with a tentative D call TRBD2 (6 bases). The CDR3 is 15 amino acids. Trimming stripped 8 bases from V and 2 bases from J, with 18 bases between. Looked up from germline, CDR1 is GTSNPN and CDR2 is SVGIG (reference sequence). This CDR3 is CAQDKVAANTGELFF. The CDR3 nucleotides read TGTGCCCAGGATAAGGTAGCGGCCAACACCGGGGAGCTGTTTTTT.

The rearrangement joins TRBV28 to TRBJ1-6, with TRBD1 matching 7 bases. The trim removed 7 bases at V and 9 bases at J, leaving 12 bases unmatched. In germline, CDR1 is MDHEN, CDR2 SYDVKM. This CDR3 has 15 amino acids. The CDR3 is CASKLGGMGVSPLHF. The DNA of the CDR3 is TGTGCCAGCAAGCTAGGGGGCATGGGAGTTTCACCCCTCCACTTT.

The genes are TRBV10-3 and TRBJ1-4; a possible D gene is TRBD1 (5 bases). Germline CDR1 and CDR2: ENHRY and SYGVKD. CDR3 size: 16 residues. Trimming removed 1 base at V and 5 bases at J, with 14 bases between. CDR3 coding DNA: TGTGCCATCAGTGAGTTTAAGGGGTTAAACAATGAAAAACTGTTTTTT. It translates to CAISEFKGLNNEKLFF.

The chain is built from TRBV21-1 and TRBJ2-7. TRBV21-1 is an annotated pseudogene. This CDR3 spans 14 amino acids. CDR3 residues: CASTQKADHYEQYF. The CDR3, as DNA: TGTGCCAGCACCCAAAAGGCCGACCACTACGAGCAGTACTTC.

This chain links TRBV30 with TRBJ1-5; 7 positions match TRBD1. The length of the CDR3 is 14 residues. Trimming removed 6 bases from V and 0 bases from J; junction bases left unmatched: 5. Looked up from germline, CDR1 is GTSNPN and CDR2 is SVGIG (reference sequence). The CDR3 DNA reads TGTGCCTGCGAGACAGGGAATAGCAATCAGCCCCAGCATTTT. This encodes CACETGNSNQPQHF.

The table lists this clone with a count of one. V and J are TRBV3-1 (or the pseudogene TRBV3-2) and TRBJ2-1, with 9 bases identical to TRBD1. This CDR3 has 15 residues. Trimming removed 3 bases from V and 5 bases from J; junction bases left unmatched: 5. CDR1 is LGHDT, CDR2 YNNKEL, per germline (reference sequence). In DNA, the CDR3 is TGTGCCAGCAGCCAGTTAGGACAGGGGAACAATGAGCAGTTCTTC. Encoded protein: CASSQLGQGNNEQFF.